This entry lists 15 T cell receptor beta chains sequenced from one sample in a study of blood T cell repertoires in COVID-19. TCRdb's copy holds only in-frame clones and misses some; the assay was immunoSEQ multiplex PCR. The table includes 200,000 to 250,000 clones, over 70% detected once. Sequencing was carried out using PBMCs or T cells enriched from blood (not recorded which). The receptor source for this set is a woman in her twenties or thirties who had been exposed to COVID-19.

The genes are TRBV5-1 and TRBJ1-2; TRBD1 is a possible D gene (5 bases). From germline, CDR1 is SGHRS and CDR2 YFSETQ. The CDR3 is 14 residues long. Trimming took 2 bases from V and 0 from J, leaving 8 bases between them. The CDR3 nucleotides read TGCGCCAGCAGCTTCAGGGAAACTAACTATGGCTACACCTTC. It encodes CASSFRETNYGYTF.

As for this clone: An end of the junction differs from the germline gene, which may be a read error. J is TRBJ2-7 and V is TRBV7-7; a possible D gene is TRBD1 (6 bases). CDR1 is SSHAT and CDR2 is FNYEAQ in the germline V gene (reference sequence). The CDR3 totals 13 residues. CDR3 bases: TGTGCTAGCAGCGAAGGGACAAGCGGCGAGCAGTACTTC. It specifies CASSEGTSGEQYF.

This rearrangement joins TRBV6-5 to TRBJ2-3; D remains ambiguous. The CDR3 consists of 15 residues. Germline CDR1 is MNHEY and CDR2 is SVGAGI. Trimming pared 0 bases from V and 0 bases from J, leaving 7 bases between. CDR3 nucleotide sequence: TGTGCCAGCAGTTACTCCCGGGTTAGCACAGATACGCAGTATTTT. Its translation is CASSYSRVSTDTQYF.

The gene calls are TRBV30 and TRBJ1-1; weak D call: TRBD1 (5 bases). V was shortened by 6 bases and J by 8 bases, with 19 bases between the two germline ends. Germline CDR1 GTSNPN, CDR2 SVGIG (reference sequence). The CDR3 runs to 13 residues. Here the CDR3 DNA reads TGTGCCTGTTCCCCGGGGAGGGGCTGGGAAGCTTTCTTT. It codes for CACSPGRGWEAFF.

The rearrangement links TRBV5-4 to TRBJ2-7; 9 nucleotides line up with TRBD2. Trimming took 2 bases from V and 5 from J; bases not matched to a gene: 8. Looked up from germline, CDR1 is SGHNT and CDR2 is YYREEE (reference sequence). The CDR3 covers 15 residues. The CDR3 reads CASSFILAGADEQYF. CDR3 coding DNA: TGTGCCAGCAGCTTTATTTTAGCGGGAGCGGACGAGCAGTACTTC. The full variable domain, with the rest looked up from reference TRBV5-4 and TRBJ2-7, is ETGVTQSPTHLIKTRGQQVTLRCSSQSGHNTVSWYQQALGQGPQFIFQYYREEENGRGNFPPRFSGLQFPNYSSELNVNALELDDSALYLCASSFILAGADEQYFGPGTRLTVT.

The chain employs TRBV27 and TRBJ1-4, with 7 bases that match TRBD1. CDR1 is MNHEY, CDR2 SMNVEV, per germline (reference sequence). CDR3 length: 15 amino acids. V lost 6 bases to trimming and J lost 8 bases; unmatched junction nucleotides: 12. The CDR3 DNA sequence: TGTGCCAGCAGCCGCCAGGGGGGAGTAGGCGAAAAACTGTTTTTT. Translation: CASSRQGGVGEKLFF.

The V call is TRBV6-6, the J call TRBJ1-5; the D gene is possibly TRBD1 (6 bases). Germline CDR1 MNHNY, CDR2 SVGAGI (reference sequence). The V end was cut by 7 bases, the J end by 3 bases, with 13 bases between. CDR3 length: 14 residues. This CDR3 is CASNSQGANQPQHF. The CDR3 DNA is TGTGCCAGCAACTCACAGGGAGCCAATCAGCCCCAGCATTTT.

V and J are TRBV30 and TRBJ1-5; tentatively, D is TRBD1 (5 bases). The CDR3 runs 15 residues. Trimming shortened V by 0 bases and J by 5 bases, and 14 bases separated the two germline ends. Germline assignment: CDR1 GTSNPN and CDR2 SVGIG (reference sequence). The CDR3 sequence is CAWSVNWGGDQPQHF. Here the CDR3 DNA reads TGTGCCTGGAGTGTAAATTGGGGAGGGGATCAGCCCCAGCATTTT.

The V call is TRBV10-3, the J call TRBJ2-2; D may be TRBD2 (6 bases). Germline-derived CDR1 and CDR2 are ENHRY and SYGVKD. The CDR3 is 16 amino acids. The V and J ends lost 8 bases and 6 bases respectively, with 22 bases between them. CDR3 DNA: TGTGCCATCGGTAATCCATCCGGGACTCAATCCGGGGAGCTGTTTTTT. Amino acids: CAIGNPSGTQSGELFF.

This clone was detected a few times. The gene calls are TRBV7-2 and TRBJ2-3; TRBD2 is a possible D gene (6 bases). Trimming cost V 5 bases and J 2 bases, with 20 bases left between them. CDR1 and CDR2 from the germline V gene are SGHTA and FQGNSA. The CDR3 totals 17 residues. For the CDR3, the DNA is TGTGCCAGCAGCGATGCCTCTAGCGCCGGGACCACAGATACGCAGTATTTT. Translated: CASSDASSAGTTDTQYF.

The rearrangement uses TRBV6-1 and TRBJ2-7; 8 bases match TRBD1. Germline-derived CDR1 and CDR2 are MNHNS and SASEGT. The CDR3 totals 16 residues. The V segment lost 4 bases and the J segment 4 bases; nucleotides outside the gene matches: 12. The CDR3 bases are TGTGCCAGCAGTGGATCCGACGGACAGGGAAAATACGAGCAGTACTTC. It is translated as CASSGSDGQGKYEQYF.

V and J are TRBV5-4 and TRBJ2-1, with 9 bases identical to TRBD2. Germline CDR1 is SGHNT and CDR2 is YYREEE (reference sequence). CDR3 length equals 16 residues. Losses at the gene ends were 4 bases for V and 4 bases for J; bases not matched to a gene: 9. CDR3 DNA: TGTGCCAGCAGCCCCCCGGGACTAGCCGCATACAATGAGCAGTTCTTC. Encoded protein: CASSPPGLAAYNEQFF.

The chain combines TRBV21-1 with TRBJ1-6; TRBD1 is taken as the D call from the table, unchecked against the DNA. TRBV21-1 is noted as a pseudogene. There are 19 residues in the CDR3. The CDR3 spells CASKQQGAKADSYNSPLHF. CDR3 sequence (DNA): TGTGCCAGCAAACAACAGGGGGCGAAGGCTGACTCCTATAATTCACCCCTCCACTTT.

The rearrangement joins TRBV19 to TRBJ1-5, with 7 bases matching TRBD1. This CDR3 region has 14 residues. The junction had 10 bases not matched to a gene; V was cut back by 9 bases and J by 5 bases. Germline V gene data show CDR1 as LNHDA and CDR2 as SQIVND (reference sequence). The CDR3 here is CASTPGTADQPQHF. The CDR3 region has the DNA TGTGCCAGCACCCCCGGGACAGCTGATCAGCCCCAGCATTTT. The full variable domain, in which reference TRBV19 and TRBJ1-5 provide the parts outside the CDR3, is DGGITQSPKYLFRKEGQNVTLSCEQNLNHDAMYWYRQDPGQGLRLIYYSQIVNDFQKGDIAEGYSVSREKKESFPLTVTSAQKNPTAFYLCASTPGTADQPQHFGDGTRLSIL.

The J gene is TRBJ2-5, the V gene TRBV4-1, with D possibly being TRBD2 (7 bases). Germline V gives CDR1 MGHRA, CDR2 YSYEKL. V shed 1 base and J shed 5 bases, with 20 bases lying between them. The CDR3 totals 17 residues. CDR3 region: CASSQGRGAGVSETQYF. CDR3 DNA sequence: TGCGCCAGCAGCCAAGGCCGGGGGGCGGGAGTAAGTGAGACCCAGTACTTC.